Below, 5 T cell receptor beta chains from the same sample are listed, as sequenced in a study of blood T cell repertoires in COVID-19. Assay: immunoSEQ multiplex PCR; the TCRdb copy retains only in-frame clones and omits some. This sample has 150,000 to 250,000 clones, with around 90% found just once. Sequenced: PBMCs or T cells enriched from blood (not recorded which). The receptors originated from a woman under 40 who had recovered from COVID-19.

The chain is built from TRBV11-3 and TRBJ2-7; 9 bases map to TRBD1. The CDR3 totals 16 residues. Germline CDR1 SGHNT, CDR2 YENEEA. The J segment lost 2 bases and the V segment lost 5 bases, leaving 10 bases of the junction unmatched. CDR3 nucleotide sequence: TGTGCCAGCAGCCGGGCGGACAGGGGAAGTCCCTACGAGCAGTACTTC. Translated: CASSRADRGSPYEQYF.

This chain uses TRBV7-9 with TRBJ2-2; 9 bases are a match to TRBD2. The CDR3 spans 17 residues. The germline gives CDR1 SEHNR, CDR2 FQNEAQ (reference sequence). Trimming took 6 bases from V and 2 from J; bases not matched to a gene: 10. CDR3 protein: CASSSDRLAANTGELFF. CDR3 sequence (DNA): TGTGCCAGCAGTTCTGACCGACTAGCGGCTAACACCGGGGAGCTGTTTTTT.

The rearrangement uses TRBV27 and TRBJ1-4, with TRBD1 matching 8 bases. There are 14 residues in the CDR3. V was pared by 6 bases and J by 5 bases, with 5 bases of the junction left unmatched. Germline V CDR1 and CDR2: MNHEY, SMNVEV (reference sequence). In DNA, the CDR3 is TGTGCCAGCAGCTGGGACAGGAGAAATGAAAAACTGTTTTTT. Translated, it gives CASSWDRRNEKLFF.

The V gene is TRBV7-3, the J gene TRBJ2-5; possibly TRBD1 for D (6 bases). In germline, CDR1 is SGHTA, CDR2 FQGTGA. The CDR3 covers 14 residues. The germline V and J ends were trimmed by 6 bases and 4 bases, with 15 bases remaining between them. The CDR3 bases are TGTGCCAGCAGTGTACAGGGTCGGGGAGAGACCCAGTACTTC. Amino acid sequence: CASSVQGRGETQYF.

The rearrangement links TRBV6-5 to TRBJ1-1; 9 bases are a match to TRBD1. Germline V gives CDR1 MNHEY, CDR2 SVGAGI. Trimming cost V 5 bases and J 3 bases; bases outside gene matches: 4. CDR3 length: 14 residues. The CDR3 loop is CASSIDRGDTEAFF. The CDR3 DNA reads as TGTGCCAGCAGTATTGACAGGGGGGACACTGAAGCTTTCTTT.